These 32 T cell receptor beta chains came from one sample sequenced in a study of T cell repertoires in cytomegalovirus infection. The antigens these receptors bind are not known. TCRdb analysed the reads with MiXCR anew, one entry per CDR3 protein. The repertoire includes approximately 300,000 distinct CDR3 sequences, just under 30% of them detected once, and 20% sits in the top ten. The source was cultured PBMCs, collected from culture after CMV antigen stimulation. These TCRs come from a human donor in good health (CMV status not recorded). Some clones in this sample may be carry-over from other donors' samples.

This clonotype came up many times. The chain carries TRBV2 and TRBJ1-5; D is uncertain. The CDR3 is 13 amino acids. Germline lookup yields CDR1 SNHLY and CDR2 FYNNEI. Trimming took off 4 bases at V and 1 base at J, with 5 bases between the two ends. The CDR3 sequence: CASSGGSNQPQHF. Written as DNA, the CDR3 is TGTGCCAGCAGTGGAGGGAGCAATCAGCCCCAGCATTTT.

This clonotype was seen a handful of times. A much larger clone differs by one base, so this may be a read error. The chain carries TRBV11-2 and TRBJ1-6; D not certain. V was cut by 4 bases and J by 0 bases, with 4 bases left in between. The V gene's germline CDR1 is SGHAT and CDR2 FQNNGV. CDR3 size: 14 residues. The chain's CDR3 is CASSWSSYNSPLHF. Here the CDR3 DNA reads TGTGCCAGCAGCTGGAGCTCCTATAATTCACCCCTCCACTTT.

A few counts support this clonotype. This rearrangement joins TRBV12-5 to TRBJ2-3; D remains ambiguous. This CDR3 spans 12 amino acids. Germline-derived CDR1 and CDR2 are LGHNT and FRNRAP. Trimming took off 6 bases at V and 3 bases at J, with 7 bases between the two ends. CDR3 loop: CASGPDTDTQYF. CDR3 DNA: TGTGCTAGTGGACCGGATACAGATACGCAGTATTTT.

Only a few counts were recorded for this clonotype. The rearrangement uses TRBV10-3 and TRBJ1-1, with D perhaps matching TRBD1 (5 bases). V lost 3 bases, J lost 4 bases, and 12 bases lay in between. The V gene's germline CDR1 is ENHRY and CDR2 SYGVKD. This CDR3 is built from 14 residues. CDR3 loop: CAISDQGVSTEAFF. The DNA for the CDR3 is TGTGCCATCAGTGACCAGGGAGTCAGCACTGAAGCTTTCTTT.

The table lists this clonotype with many counts. The J gene is TRBJ2-7, the V gene TRBV19; 9 nucleotides match TRBD2. Per germline, CDR1 LNHDA and CDR2 SQIVND (reference sequence). Losses at the gene ends were 3 bases for V and 0 bases for J; bases not matched to a gene: 12. CDR3 length: 18 residues. The CDR3 DNA reads as TGTGCCAGTAGTATGGGGGGTCCACTAGCGGGTCCCTCCTACGAGCAGTACTTC. It translates to CASSMGGPLAGPSYEQYF.

There are many counts of this clonotype. The chain is built from TRBV6-6 and TRBJ1-5; a possible D gene is TRBD1 (6 bases). Trimming stripped 0 bases from V and 1 base from J, with 10 bases between. This CDR3 region has 16 residues. Germline V gene lookup returns CDR1 MNHNY and CDR2 SVGAGI (reference sequence). The CDR3 reads CASSYSGGPSNQPQHF. CDR3 sequence (DNA): TGTGCCAGCAGTTACTCCGGGGGGCCGAGCAATCAGCCCCAGCATTTT.

The chain carries TRBV25-1 and TRBJ1-1, with unresolved D. CDR1 is MGHDK and CDR2 is SYGVNS in the germline V gene. This CDR3 has 16 amino acids. Trimming left V 2 bases short and J 1 base short, with 14 bases between. CDR3 sequence: CASSENPHRENTEAFF. CDR3 coding DNA: TGTGCCAGCAGTGAAAACCCCCATAGGGAGAACACTGAAGCTTTCTTT.

The V and J genes are TRBV19 and TRBJ2-7; 9 nucleotides match TRBD1. The J segment lost 2 bases and the V segment lost 5 bases, leaving 7 bases of the junction unmatched. Germline CDR1 and CDR2: LNHDA and SQIVND (reference sequence). The CDR3 loop spans 15 amino acids. In nucleotides, the CDR3 is TGTGCCAGTAGTCCGCGGACAGGGGTAACCTACGAGCAGTACTTC. Its protein product is CASSPRTGVTYEQYF.

The chain combines TRBV7-2 with TRBJ2-1, with 11 bases identical to TRBD2. The ends lost 2 bases at V and 15 bases at J; junction bases unmatched: 9. The CDR3 is 14 amino acids. Germline V gives CDR1 SGHTA, CDR2 FQGNSA. The CDR3 sequence: CASSLLLTSGSLFF. The CDR3 coding sequence is TGTGCCAGCAGCTTATTGCTCACTAGCGGGAGTTTGTTCTTC.

The chain couples TRBV4-1 to TRBJ2-7; a weak D match, TRBD1 (6 bases). The CDR3 consists of 14 residues. Trimming pared 3 bases from V and 3 bases from J, leaving 12 bases between. The germline CDR1 and CDR2 sequences are MGHRA and YSYEKL. CDR3 coding DNA: TGCGCCAGCAGCCACACAGGGAACGACTACGAGCAGTACTTC. Its translation is CASSHTGNDYEQYF.

The V and J genes are TRBV6-1 and TRBJ1-2; 9 nucleotides match TRBD1. CDR3 length: 14 residues. Germline V CDR1 and CDR2: MNHNS, SASEGT. V trimming: 7 bases; J trimming: 7 bases; junction bases outside the gene matches: 10. In DNA, the CDR3 is TGTGCCAGCACCCCTTACAGGGGACAGGGTGGCTACACCTTC. Its protein is CASTPYRGQGGYTF.

The J gene is TRBJ2-1, the V gene TRBV2; the match to TRBD2 covers 10 bases. The length of the CDR3 is 13 residues. With 6 bases clipped from V and 10 bases from J, the junction kept 6 bases outside the gene matches. CDR1 and CDR2 (germline): SNHLY, FYNNEI. The CDR3 protein is CASRSLAGEEQFF. In DNA, the CDR3 is TGTGCCAGCAGGAGCCTAGCGGGAGAAGAGCAGTTCTTC.

This clonotype was seen ten or more times. This chain links TRBV7-2 with TRBJ1-1, with 7 bases identical to TRBD1. Germline V gene data show CDR1 as SGHTA and CDR2 as FQGNSA. V lost 3 bases to trimming and J lost 4 bases; unmatched junction nucleotides: 5. The CDR3 covers 14 residues. CDR3 nucleotide sequence: TGTGCCAGCAGCTTCGACAGGGTTAGCACTGAAGCTTTCTTT. It is translated as CASSFDRVSTEAFF.

This clonotype was seen many times. This chain connects TRBV7-9 to TRBJ1-6; 9 bases agree with TRBD1. This CDR3 comprises 15 residues. V lost 2 bases and J lost 9; bases outside the gene matches: 5. Germline CDR1 is SEHNR and CDR2 is FQNEAQ (reference sequence). The CDR3 DNA reads as TGTGCCAGCAGCTTAACGGGACAGGGTAGTTCACCCCTCCACTTT. Translated, it gives CASSLTGQGSSPLHF.

This clonotype has a handful of counts. This chain joins TRBV14 and TRBJ2-3; possible D gene TRBD1, 5 bases. V gave up 1 base and J gave up 9 bases, with 5 bases separating them. The CDR3 runs 11 residues. Per germline, CDR1 SGHDN and CDR2 FVKESK. The CDR3 region has the DNA TGTGCCAGCAGCCAAGGACAGACGCAGTATTTT. It translates to CASSQGQTQYF.

A few counts support this clonotype. The chain is built from TRBV6-6 and TRBJ1-4; D gene uncertain. The CDR3 consists of 14 residues. Deletions cut 0 bases from V and 2 bases from J, with 4 bases between. Germline V gene data show CDR1 as MNHNY and CDR2 as SVGAGI (reference sequence). For the CDR3, the DNA is TGTGCCAGCAGTTACTCGGATACTAATGAAAAACTGTTTTTT. Protein sequence: CASSYSDTNEKLFF.

This chain uses TRBV7-9 with TRBJ1-2, with 8 positions matching TRBD1. The germline gives CDR1 SEHNR, CDR2 FQNEAQ (reference sequence). V lost 2 bases and J lost 4; bases outside the gene matches: 9. The CDR3 sequence is 16 residues long. The CDR3 reads CASSLQGARIRYGYTF. As DNA, the CDR3 is TGTGCCAGCAGCTTACAGGGGGCGCGAATTCGCTATGGCTACACCTTC. The variable domain in full, with the rest retrieved from reference TRBV7-9 and TRBJ1-2, is DTGVSQNPRHKITKRGQNVTFRCDPISEHNRLYWYRQTLGQGPEFLTYFQNEAQLEKSRLLSDRFSAERPKGSFSTLEIQRTEQGDSAMYLCASSLQGARIRYGYTFGSGTRLTVV.

J is TRBJ2-7 and V is TRBV5-6; D may match TRBD1 or TRBD2 (5 bases each). The germline V and J ends were trimmed by 3 bases and 3 bases, with 16 bases remaining between them. Germline CDR1 and CDR2: SGHDT and YYEEEE. The CDR3 covers 15 residues. CDR3 in DNA: TGTGCCAGCAGCTCCGGGACCGGGTTTATCTACGAGCAGTACTTC. Amino acids: CASSSGTGFIYEQYF.

The table lists this clonotype with a few counts. This chain uses TRBV20-1 with TRBJ1-5; D may be TRBD1 (6 bases). Trimming cost V 2 bases and J 0 bases, with 14 bases left between them. The CDR3 sequence is 16 residues long. Germline V gene sequence: CDR1 DFQATT, CDR2 SNEGSKA (reference sequence). The CDR3 here is CSARTPGTNSNQPQHF. The CDR3 nucleotides read TGCAGTGCTAGAACCCCTGGGACAAATAGCAATCAGCCCCAGCATTTT.

V usage is TRBV7-8 and J usage is TRBJ2-5, with 7 bases matching TRBD1. Germline lookup yields CDR1 SGHVS and CDR2 FQNEAQ. Losses at the gene ends were 3 bases for V and 7 bases for J; bases not matched to a gene: 8. The CDR3 covers 14 residues. Written as DNA, the CDR3 is TGTGCCAGCAGCTTGGGACAGACCCCGGGGACCCAGTACTTC. Its translation is CASSLGQTPGTQYF.

The chain recombines TRBV2 with TRBJ1-4; D might be TRBD1 (6 bases). Looked up from germline, CDR1 is SNHLY and CDR2 is FYNNEI. V lost 7 bases to trimming and J lost 6 bases, with 18 bases between them. This CDR3 is built from 15 residues. CDR3 sequence (DNA): TGTGCCAGCACTCCCTTCCGGGACATCTATGAAAAACTGTTTTTT. Encoded protein: CASTPFRDIYEKLFF.

The rearrangement uses TRBV7-9 and TRBJ1-4; 7 nucleotides agree with TRBD1. Germline V lookup: CDR1 SEHNR, CDR2 FQNEAQ (reference sequence). V was pared by 4 bases and J by 3 bases, with 5 bases of the junction left unmatched. The CDR3 spans 15 residues. The CDR3 spells CASSSPGGANEKLFF. The CDR3 DNA is TGTGCCAGCAGCTCTCCAGGGGGAGCTAATGAAAAACTGTTTTTT.

V usage is TRBV14 and J usage is TRBJ2-7; TRBD2 aligns across 8 bases. The CDR3 loop spans 16 amino acids. Germline CDR1 is SGHDN and CDR2 is FVKESK. The V gene end was trimmed by 5 bases and the J gene end by 6 bases; junction bases not matched to a gene: 15. The chain's CDR3 is CASSVTQSGSLVEQYF. CDR3 in DNA: TGTGCCAGCAGCGTAACCCAAAGCGGGAGTTTGGTCGAGCAGTACTTC. The whole variable domain, remainder taken from reference TRBV14 and TRBJ2-7, is EAGVTQFPSHSVIEKGQTVTLRCDPISGHDNLYWYRRVMGKEIKFLLHFVKESKQDESGMPNNRFLAERTGGTYSTLKVQPAELEDSGVYFCASSVTQSGSLVEQYFGPGTRLTVT.

This clonotype has a single count. The genes are TRBV4-1 and TRBJ1-4, with D uncertain. The germline gives CDR1 MGHRA, CDR2 YSYEKL. Trimming cost V 1 base and J 4 bases, with 4 bases left between them. The CDR3 loop spans 13 amino acids. The CDR3 loop reads CASSQVLNEKLFF. The CDR3 bases are TGCGCCAGCAGCCAAGTTCTTAATGAAAAACTGTTTTTT.

The chain uses TRBV2 and TRBJ2-5; D may be TRBD2 (5 bases). Trimming pared 7 bases from V and 4 bases from J, leaving 13 bases between. Germline assignment: CDR1 SNHLY and CDR2 FYNNEI. The CDR3 spans 13 residues. The CDR3 nucleotides read TGTGCCAGCACCGACCTCCGGGGAGAGACCCAGTACTTC. Its translation: CASTDLRGETQYF.

The V call is TRBV29-1, the J call TRBJ1-1, with D perhaps TRBD1 (6 bases). The CDR3 is made up of 13 amino acids. V lost 4 bases to trimming and J lost 4 bases, with 13 bases between them. Germline V gene lookup returns CDR1 SQVTM and CDR2 ANQGSEA. The CDR3 DNA is TGCAGCGTTGGTGGGGGGCTCTTCACTGAAGCTTTCTTT. Protein: CSVGGGLFTEAFF.

In this sample, this clonotype turned up a few times. The chain links TRBV10-1 to TRBJ2-7; no firm D call. CDR1 and CDR2 (germline): WNHNN, SYGVQD (reference sequence). V lost 1 base to trimming and J lost 4 bases, with 8 bases between them. This CDR3 has 13 residues. The CDR3 protein is CASSELGIYEQYF. DNA of the CDR3: TGCGCCAGCAGTGAGTTGGGGATATACGAGCAGTACTTC.

This clonotype was observed at least ten times. The rearrangement uses TRBV12-3 or TRBV12-4 and TRBJ2-1; D is uncertain. With 2 bases removed from V and 6 bases from J, the gap between germline ends came to 5 bases. The CDR3 totals 12 residues. CDR3 region: CASSLRGNEQFF. The CDR3 region has the DNA TGTGCCAGCAGTTTACGTGGCAATGAGCAGTTCTTC.

This clonotype was recorded a few times. J is TRBJ2-5 and V is TRBV7-9, with D uncertain. CDR3 length: 11 residues. Germline CDR1 and CDR2: SEHNR and FQNEAQ (reference sequence). V lost 6 bases and J 5 bases, leaving 7 bases between the germline ends. The CDR3 region is CASRDRETQYF. The CDR3 bases are TGTGCCAGCAGGGATAGGGAGACCCAGTACTTC.

In DNA, the CDR3 is TGCAGTGCTCAGACAGGGGGCCCTATCACTGAAGCTTTCTTT. It is translated as CSAQTGGPITEAFF. The gene calls are TRBV20-1 and TRBJ1-1; 10 positions match TRBD1. V trimming: 5 bases; J trimming: 4 bases; junction bases outside the gene matches: 7. The CDR3 sequence is 14 residues long. Per the germline V gene, CDR1 is DFQATT and CDR2 is SNEGSKA (reference sequence).

This clonotype was counted at least ten times. The CDR3 nucleotides are TGTGCCAGCAGCCTCTCGGACTCCTACGAGCAGTACTTC. Translation: CASSLSDSYEQYF. The V gene is TRBV7-2, the J gene TRBJ2-7; D ambiguous. V was shortened by 5 bases and J by 0 bases, with 8 bases between the two germline ends. Germline V CDR1 and CDR2: SGHTA, FQGNSA. CDR3 length: 13 residues. Drawing the rest from reference TRBV7-2 and TRBJ2-7, the complete variable domain is GAGVSQSPSNKVTEKGKDVELRCDPISGHTALYWYRQSLGQGLEFLIYFQGNSAPDKSGLPSDRFSAERTGGSVSTLTIQRTQQEDSAVYLCASSLSDSYEQYFGPGTRLTVT.

The V gene is TRBV7-6, the J gene TRBJ2-1; D not resolved. V lost 4 bases, J lost 7 bases, and 11 bases lay in between. CDR3 size: 13 residues. Germline V lookup: CDR1 SGHVS, CDR2 FNYEAQ. The CDR3 protein is CASSSRLGNEQFF. The DNA of the CDR3 is TGTGCCAGCAGCTCGAGGTTGGGGAATGAGCAGTTCTTC.